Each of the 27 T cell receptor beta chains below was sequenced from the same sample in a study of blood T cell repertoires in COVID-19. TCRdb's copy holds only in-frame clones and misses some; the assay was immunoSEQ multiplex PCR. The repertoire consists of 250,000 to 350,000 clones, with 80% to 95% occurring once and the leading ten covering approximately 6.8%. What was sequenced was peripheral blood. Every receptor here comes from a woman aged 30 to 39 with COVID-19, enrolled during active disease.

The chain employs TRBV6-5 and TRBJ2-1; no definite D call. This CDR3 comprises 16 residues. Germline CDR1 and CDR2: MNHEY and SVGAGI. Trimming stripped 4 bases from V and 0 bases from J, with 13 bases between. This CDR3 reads CASSSAKASSYNEQFF. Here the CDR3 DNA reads TGTGCCAGCAGTTCTGCTAAAGCGTCCTCCTACAATGAGCAGTTCTTC.

The CDR3 loop is CASRRGQGEKLFF. The CDR3 DNA is TGTGCCAGCAGACGTGGACAAGGAGAAAAACTGTTTTTT. The chain is built from TRBV7-2 and TRBJ1-4; D may be TRBD1 (5 bases). The CDR3 has 13 amino acids. With 6 bases removed from V and 8 bases from J, the gap between germline ends came to 13 bases. The germline gives CDR1 SGHTA, CDR2 FQGNSA.

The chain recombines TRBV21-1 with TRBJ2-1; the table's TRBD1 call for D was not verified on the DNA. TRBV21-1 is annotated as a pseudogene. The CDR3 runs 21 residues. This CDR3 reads CASSNCRKWVVAGQTYNEQFF. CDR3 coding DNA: TGTGCCAGCAGCAACTGTCGCAAGTGGGTAGTAGCCGGACAGACATACAATGAGCAGTTCTTC.

The CDR3 region is CASSFGQNYGYTF. The CDR3, as DNA: TGTGCCAGCAGTTTTGGGCAGAACTATGGCTACACCTTC. The rearrangement uses TRBV27 and TRBJ1-2; the D is unclear. This CDR3 comprises 13 residues. V lost 3 bases and J lost 2, with 7 bases in between. Germline loops: CDR1 MNHEY, CDR2 SMNVEV (reference sequence).

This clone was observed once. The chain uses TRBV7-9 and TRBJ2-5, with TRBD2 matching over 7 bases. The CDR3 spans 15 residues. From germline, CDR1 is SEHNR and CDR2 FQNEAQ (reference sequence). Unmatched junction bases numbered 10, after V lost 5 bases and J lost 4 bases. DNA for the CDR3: TGTGCCAGCAGCCATACCGGGACTAACCTAGAGACCCAGTACTTC. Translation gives CASSHTGTNLETQYF.

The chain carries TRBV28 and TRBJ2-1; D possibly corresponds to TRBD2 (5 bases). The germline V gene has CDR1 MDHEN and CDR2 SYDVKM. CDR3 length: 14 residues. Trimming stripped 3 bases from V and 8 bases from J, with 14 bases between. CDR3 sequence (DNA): TGTGCCAGCAGTTTTGTGGGAGTTGTGGATGAGCAGTTCTTC. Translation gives CASSFVGVVDEQFF.

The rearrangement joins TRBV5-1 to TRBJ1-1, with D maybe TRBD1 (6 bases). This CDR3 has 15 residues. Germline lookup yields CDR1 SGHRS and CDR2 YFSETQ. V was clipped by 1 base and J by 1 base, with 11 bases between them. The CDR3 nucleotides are TGCGCCAGCAGCTTGACAGGACAGCGGAACACTGAAGCTTTCTTT. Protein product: CASSLTGQRNTEAFF.

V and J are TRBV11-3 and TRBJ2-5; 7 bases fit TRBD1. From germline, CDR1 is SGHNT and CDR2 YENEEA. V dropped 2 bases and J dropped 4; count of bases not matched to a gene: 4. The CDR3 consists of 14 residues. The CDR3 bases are TGTGCCAGCAGCTTAAGGGCAGGGGGAGAGACCCAGTACTTC. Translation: CASSLRAGGETQYF.

The CDR3 spells CASRGDSSYEQYF. CDR3 DNA sequence: TGTGCCAGCAGGGGGGACAGCTCCTACGAGCAGTACTTC. The chain employs TRBV25-1 and TRBJ2-7; 7 positions agree with TRBD1. V lost 6 bases, J lost 0 bases, and 2 bases stayed unmatched. The CDR3 sequence is 13 residues long. Per the germline V gene, CDR1 is MGHDK and CDR2 is SYGVNS.

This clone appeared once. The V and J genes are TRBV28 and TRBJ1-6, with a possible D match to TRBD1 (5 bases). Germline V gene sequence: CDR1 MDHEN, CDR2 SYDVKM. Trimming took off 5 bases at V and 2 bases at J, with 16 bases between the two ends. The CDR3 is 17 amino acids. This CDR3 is CASSRLQVPPYNSPLHF. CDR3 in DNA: TGTGCCAGCAGTCGATTACAGGTGCCCCCCTATAATTCACCCCTCCACTTT. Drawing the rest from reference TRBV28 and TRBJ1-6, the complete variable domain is DVKVTQSSRYLVKRTGEKVFLECVQDMDHENMFWYRQDPGLGLRLIYFSYDVKMKEKGDIPEGYSVSREKKERFSLILESASTNQTSMYLCASSRLQVPPYNSPLHFGNGTRLTVT.

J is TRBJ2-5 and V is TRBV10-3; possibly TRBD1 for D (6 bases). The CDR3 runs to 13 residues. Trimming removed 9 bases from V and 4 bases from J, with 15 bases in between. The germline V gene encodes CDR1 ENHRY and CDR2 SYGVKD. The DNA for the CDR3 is TGTGCCATTCAGGCACAGGGCAGAGAGACCCAGTACTTC. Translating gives CAIQAQGRETQYF.

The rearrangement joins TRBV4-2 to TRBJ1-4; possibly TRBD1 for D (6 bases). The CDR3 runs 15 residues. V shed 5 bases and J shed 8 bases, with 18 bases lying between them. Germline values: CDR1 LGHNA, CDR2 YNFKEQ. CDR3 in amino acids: CASSGDPGAPEKLFF. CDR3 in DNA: TGTGCCAGCAGCGGAGACCCAGGGGCGCCGGAAAAACTGTTTTTT.

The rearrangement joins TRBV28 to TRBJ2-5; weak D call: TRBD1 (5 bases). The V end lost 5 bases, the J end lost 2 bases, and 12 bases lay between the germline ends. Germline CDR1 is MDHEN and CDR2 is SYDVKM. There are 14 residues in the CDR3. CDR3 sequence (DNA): TGTGCCAGCAGTGGGGCTGGAATTCAAGAGACCCAGTACTTC. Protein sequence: CASSGAGIQETQYF.

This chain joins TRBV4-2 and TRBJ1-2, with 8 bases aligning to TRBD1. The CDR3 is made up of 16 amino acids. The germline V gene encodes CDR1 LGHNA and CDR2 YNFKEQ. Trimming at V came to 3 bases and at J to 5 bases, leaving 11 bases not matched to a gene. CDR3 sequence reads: CASSQGGQGEMYGYTF. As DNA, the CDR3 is TGTGCCAGCAGCCAGGGAGGACAGGGAGAAATGTATGGCTACACCTTC.

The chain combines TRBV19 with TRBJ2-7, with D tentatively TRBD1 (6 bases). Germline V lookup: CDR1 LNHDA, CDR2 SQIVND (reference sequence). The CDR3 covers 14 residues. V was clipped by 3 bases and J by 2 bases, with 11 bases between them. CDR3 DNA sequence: TGTGCCAGTAGTATGAAGGACAGTACCTACGAGCAGTACTTC. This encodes CASSMKDSTYEQYF.

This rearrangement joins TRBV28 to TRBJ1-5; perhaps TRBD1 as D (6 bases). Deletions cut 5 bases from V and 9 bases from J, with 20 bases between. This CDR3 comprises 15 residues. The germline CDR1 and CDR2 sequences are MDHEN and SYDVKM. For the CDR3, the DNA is TGTGCCAGCAGTCTAGGGGGGGGCGGGTTTGCGCCCCAGCATTTT. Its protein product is CASSLGGGGFAPQHF.

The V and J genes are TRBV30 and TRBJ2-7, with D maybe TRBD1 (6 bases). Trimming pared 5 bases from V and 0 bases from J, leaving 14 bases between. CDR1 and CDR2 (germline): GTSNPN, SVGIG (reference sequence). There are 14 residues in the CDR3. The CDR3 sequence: CAWSQGISSYEQYF. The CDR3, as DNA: TGTGCCTGGTCTCAGGGGATTAGCTCCTACGAGCAGTACTTC.

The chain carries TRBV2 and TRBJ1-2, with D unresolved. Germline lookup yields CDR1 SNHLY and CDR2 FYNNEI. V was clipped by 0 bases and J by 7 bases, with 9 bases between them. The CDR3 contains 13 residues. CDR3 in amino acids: CASSEARRSGYTF. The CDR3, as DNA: TGTGCCAGCAGTGAAGCGAGAAGAAGTGGCTACACCTTC.

The CDR3 DNA sequence: TGTGCCAGCAGTGACGGAGGAGGACAGGGCACAGATACGCAGTATTTT. Translating it yields CASSDGGGQGTDTQYF. This chain uses TRBV6-4 with TRBJ2-3; 7 positions agree with TRBD1. Germline CDR1 and CDR2: MRHNA and SNTAGT. Germline trimming cut 2 bases from V and 1 base from J; bases unmatched to any gene: 6. The CDR3 spans 16 residues.

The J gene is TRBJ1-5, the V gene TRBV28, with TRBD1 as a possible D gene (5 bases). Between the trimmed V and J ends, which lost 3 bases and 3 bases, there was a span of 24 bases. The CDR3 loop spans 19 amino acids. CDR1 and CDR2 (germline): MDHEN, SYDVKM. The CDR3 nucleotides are TGTGCCAGCAGTTTGGGGGAGGGATTGTTGGCGGGGAACAATCAGCCCCAGCATTTT. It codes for CASSLGEGLLAGNNQPQHF.

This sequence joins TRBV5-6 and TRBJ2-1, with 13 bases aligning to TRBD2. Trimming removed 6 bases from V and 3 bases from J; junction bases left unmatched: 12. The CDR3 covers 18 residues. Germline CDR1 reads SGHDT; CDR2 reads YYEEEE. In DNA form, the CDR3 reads TGTGCCAGCATCGTCGGACTAGCGGGAGTGCATGGCTACAATGAGCAGTTCTTC. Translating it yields CASIVGLAGVHGYNEQFF.

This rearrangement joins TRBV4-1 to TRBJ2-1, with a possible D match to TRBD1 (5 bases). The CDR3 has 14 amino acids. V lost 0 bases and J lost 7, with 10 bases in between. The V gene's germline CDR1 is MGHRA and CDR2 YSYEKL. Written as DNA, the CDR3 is TGCGCCAGCAGCCAAGACCGCAGGGCTAATGAGCAGTTCTTC. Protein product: CASSQDRRANEQFF.

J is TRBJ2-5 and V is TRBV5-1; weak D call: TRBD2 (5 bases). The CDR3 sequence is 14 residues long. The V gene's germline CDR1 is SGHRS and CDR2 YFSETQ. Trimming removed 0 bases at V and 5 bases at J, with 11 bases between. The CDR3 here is CASSLGVASETQYF. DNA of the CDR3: TGCGCCAGCAGCTTGGGAGTAGCGTCGGAGACCCAGTACTTC. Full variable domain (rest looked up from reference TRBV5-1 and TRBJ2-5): KAGVTQTPRYLIKTRGQQVTLSCSPISGHRSVSWYQQTPGQGLQFLFEYFSETQRNKGNFPGRFSGRQFSNSRSEMNVSTLELGDSALYLCASSLGVASETQYFGPGTRLLVL.

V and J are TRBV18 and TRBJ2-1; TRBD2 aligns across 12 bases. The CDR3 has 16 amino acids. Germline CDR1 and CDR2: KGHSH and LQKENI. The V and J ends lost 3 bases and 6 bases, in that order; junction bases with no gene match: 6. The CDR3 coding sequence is TGTGCCAGCTCACCCACTAGCGGGAGGCTCCGCAATGAGCAGTTCTTC. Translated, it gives CASSPTSGRLRNEQFF.

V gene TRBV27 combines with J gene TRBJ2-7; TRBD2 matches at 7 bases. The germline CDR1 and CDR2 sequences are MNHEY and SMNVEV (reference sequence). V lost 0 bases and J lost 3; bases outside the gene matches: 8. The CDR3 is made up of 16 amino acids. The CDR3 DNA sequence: TGTGCCAGCAGTTTATCGATCGGCCGCGGGAGCTACGAGCAGTACTTC. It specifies CASSLSIGRGSYEQYF.

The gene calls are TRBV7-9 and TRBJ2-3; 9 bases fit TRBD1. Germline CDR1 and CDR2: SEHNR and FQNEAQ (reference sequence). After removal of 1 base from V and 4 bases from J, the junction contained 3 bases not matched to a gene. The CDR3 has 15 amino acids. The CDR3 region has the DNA TGTGCCAGCAGCTTAGGGACAGGGGCAGCAGATACGCAGTATTTT. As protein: CASSLGTGAADTQYF.

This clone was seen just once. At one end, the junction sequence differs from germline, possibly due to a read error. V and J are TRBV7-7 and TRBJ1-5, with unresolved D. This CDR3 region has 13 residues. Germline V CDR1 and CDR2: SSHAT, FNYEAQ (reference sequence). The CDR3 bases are TGTGCTAGCACCCTTTTGAGGAGTCAGCCCCAGCATTTT. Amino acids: CASTLLRSQPQHF.